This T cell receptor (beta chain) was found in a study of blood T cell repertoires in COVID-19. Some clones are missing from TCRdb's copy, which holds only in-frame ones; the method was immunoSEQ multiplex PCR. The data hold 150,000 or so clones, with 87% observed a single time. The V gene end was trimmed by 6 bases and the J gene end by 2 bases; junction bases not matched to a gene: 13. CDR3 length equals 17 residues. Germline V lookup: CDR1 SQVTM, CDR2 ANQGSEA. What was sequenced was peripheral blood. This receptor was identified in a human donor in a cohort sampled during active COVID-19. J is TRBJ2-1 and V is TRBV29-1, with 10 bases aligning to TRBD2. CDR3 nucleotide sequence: TGCAGCGTCCTAGGGCCAAGGACTAGCGGCCCCTACAATGAGCAGTTCTTC. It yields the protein CSVLGPRTSGPYNEQFF.